The source of this T cell receptor beta chain is a study of human T cells and chemical hapten exposure. As the library was built, unique molecular identifiers were attached to individual cDNA molecules. TCRdb redid the calling of the RACE reads with MiXCR, one entry per CDR3 protein. The data show 150,000 to 200,000 distinct CDR3 sequences, about 31% seen once. Sample time point: pre-sensitization, week 0. Treatment here: therapeutic diphenylcyclopropenone sensitization with weekly scalp DPC. Every donor had alopecia and was 18 to 70 years old; all were suitable for DPC. The study extracted total RNA from unfractionated whole blood. This clonotype came up many times. CDR1 is MDHEN and CDR2 is SYDVKM in the germline V gene. V was clipped by 5 bases and J by 4 bases, with 6 bases between them. There are 11 residues in the CDR3.

The receptor comes from a woman in her twenties or thirties with alopecia areata. Some clones in this sample may be carry-over from other donors' samples. The chain combines TRBV28 with TRBJ2-7; D unresolved. Sequencing used whole blood, obtained in connection with sensitization to the hapten diphenylcyclopropenone (DPC). The DNA of the CDR3 is TGTGCCAGCAGTGGTACTTACGAGCAGTACTTC. Residues: CASSGTYEQYF.